The present TCR beta chain was sequenced within a study of blood T cell repertoires in COVID-19. Whole-study context: Both acute and convalescent COVID-19 samples were obtained from the United States, Italy and Spain. T cells, B-cell-depleted T cells, or PBMCs supplied cDNA or gDNA.

Germline-derived CDR1 and CDR2 are MNHGY and SAAAGT. The CDR3 runs 17 residues. The V end was cut by 4 bases, the J end by 0 bases, with 15 bases between. In the original analysis: Reference gene primer amplification in the assay estimated nucleated cell counts. The repertoire was sequenced with immunoSEQ multiplex PCR; TCRdb's copy has only in-frame clones and lacks some. V, J and clone size were drawn from that table, and D and trimming were deduced from the DNA. The top ten hold roughly 12% of the sample, which has about 50,000 clones, over 80% seen once. This clonotype was obtained from a human donor in a cohort sampled during active COVID-19. V is TRBV6-8 and J is TRBJ1-4; D remains unclear. What was sequenced was peripheral blood. The CDR3 sequence: CASSSGVGPATNEKLFF. The CDR3 bases are TGTGCCAGCAGTTCCGGGGTTGGACCTGCAACTAATGAAAAACTGTTTTTT.